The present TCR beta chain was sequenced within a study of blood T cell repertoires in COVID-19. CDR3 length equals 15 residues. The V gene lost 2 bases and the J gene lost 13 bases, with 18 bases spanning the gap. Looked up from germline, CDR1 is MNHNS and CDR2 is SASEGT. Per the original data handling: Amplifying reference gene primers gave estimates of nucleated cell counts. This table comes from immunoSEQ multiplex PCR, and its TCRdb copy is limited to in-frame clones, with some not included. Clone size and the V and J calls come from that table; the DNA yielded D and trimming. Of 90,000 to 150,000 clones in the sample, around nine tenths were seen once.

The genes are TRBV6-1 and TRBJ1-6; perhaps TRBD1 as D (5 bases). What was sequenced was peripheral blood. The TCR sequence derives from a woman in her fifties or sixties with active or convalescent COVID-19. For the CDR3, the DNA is TGTGCCAGCAGTGAATGGCGGCAGGGTACACTTCCCCTCCACTTT. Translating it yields CASSEWRQGTLPLHF.